This TCR beta chain was captured by sequencing in a study of T cells after yellow fever vaccination (dated by TCRdb to about 2019). About the investigation overall: The SMART-Seq v4 Ultra Low Input RNA kit was used to prepare libraries from fractions with low cell numbers. Two healthy male donors made up the cohort, one aged 18 to 29 years and the other aged 30 to 40 years. Bulk TCR alpha and beta repertoires were sequenced longitudinally to track T-cell clones before and after primary and booster YFV17D yellow fever vaccination. Blood samples were taken at several timepoints before and after primary and secondary immunization, and bulk PBMC replicates and cell subsets were isolated. The investigation overall reported the following: Because abundant contaminating clonotypes from the bulk population could be contained in FACS-sorted repertoires, computational filtering was required. Most clones expanded after primary vaccination (approximately 96% of CD4 and 88% of CD8) were re-detected after the booster, suggesting that broad memory maintenance occurred. Only a couple of donors were included in the study, so the extent to which the findings can be generalized is limited. Compared with the primary T-cell response, the secondary T-cell response was weaker but faster, peaking on day 5 rather than day 15. A small fraction of clonotypes appeared in both the CD4 and CD8 compartments, likely as a result of convergent recombination.

The intended sense of this specimen's treatment or condition label: live attenuated yellow fever vaccine strain. PBMCs were isolated from peripheral blood using a standard Ficoll-Paque protocol. Dynabeads CD4 and CD8 positive selection kits were used to isolate the CD4 and CD8 T-cell fractions. TriZol was used to extract RNA from bulk PBMCs, from CD4 and CD8 fractions, and from dextramer-positive and dextramer-negative fractions. CDR1 MGHRA and CDR2 YSYEKL were looked up in the germline V gene. The germline ends are 10 bases apart after V is trimmed by 1 base and J by 7 bases. The CDR3 contains 13 residues, cysteine and phenylalanine counted. Only CDR3 DNA remains: 39 bases, in frame from the first base. This clonotype was seen a handful of times. Its antigen is unknown. No much larger clone exists at a distance of one base, and base qualities are not known. TCR cDNA was made using 5'RACE template switching, a step that added a universal primer site and unique molecular identifiers. Priming of cDNA synthesis was performed from both the TCR alpha and TCR beta constant segments. Library amplification used two PCR steps, and the second PCR step added sample barcodes and sequencing adapters. Sequencing of libraries was performed on Illumina HiSeq 2500 (2x100 bp) or NovaSeq (2x150 bp). The published analysis was carried out like this. MIGEC handled demultiplexing of reads and collapsing into UMI consensus sequences, while MiXCR performed V(D)J alignment. Vaccine-responding clonotypes were defined with edgeR using replicate PBMC samples, requiring FDR below 0.01 and a log2 fold change above 5 up to day 15. Each bulk clonotype was labeled CD4 or CD8 based on which sequenced repertoire, CD4 or CD8, contained the clonotype at higher abundance. The raw public data were reprocessed by TCRdb itself: fastp quality trimming at Q25, MiXCR clonotype calling, in-frame beta chains only. Rows are unified per CDR3 protein, each entry keeping the most common DNA and genes. V and J calls and clone size were set by TCRdb, not the authors. The sample includes about 75,000 distinct CDR3 sequences, with about 7.2% observed a single time. The ten largest clones take up approximately 31% of the sample.

This sequence was found in a man aged 18-30 years who received the YFV17D yellow fever vaccine. The material was CD8+ T cells sorted from PBMCs, obtained more than 8 days after the first yellow fever vaccination. The chain links TRBV4-1 with TRBJ1-2; TRBD1 is perhaps the D gene, given 5 matching bases. The nucleotide sequence is given as TGCGCCAGCAGCCAAGTGGGAGGGGTTGGCTACACCTTC. Translated, this is CASSQVGGVGYTF.